Listed here is a single T cell receptor beta chain. Its antigen is undetermined. The data stem from a study of response to subunit inactivated influenza vaccine. General study findings and limits: The authors proposed limited new T cell recruitment per seasonal influenza vaccination.

TCRdb processed the RT-PCR reads anew with MiXCR; each CDR3 protein has one entry. The data contain roughly 760,000 distinct CDR3 sequences, about 20% of them singletons. The CDR3 has 16 residues. The trim removed 2 bases at V and 2 bases at J, leaving 7 bases unmatched. CDR1 and CDR2 (germline): SGHRS, YFSETQ. This receptor was taken from a man over 45 who received an inactivated influenza vaccine. Sequencing used PBMCs from blood, obtained 5 to 6 days after vaccination. The chain employs TRBV5-1 and TRBJ2-5; 9 bases fit TRBD1. The CDR3 sequence is CASSFGDRGYQETQYF. The CDR3 region has the DNA TGCGCCAGCAGCTTTGGAGACAGGGGGTATCAAGAGACCCAGTACTTC.